This T cell receptor (beta chain) was sequenced for a study of T-cell reconstitution after alpha-beta-depleted transplantation in children. Broader study findings: Where alpha-beta T cells came from about two months after transplant was reportedly several hundred expanded graft clones.

This clonotype showed up just a few times. Its antigen is still unknown. The TCRbeta library was prepared with unique molecular identifiers. TCRdb reprocessed the PCR reads with MiXCR, giving one entry per CDR3 protein. This sample has 400,000 to 550,000 distinct CDR3 sequences, with 10% found just once. In germline, CDR1 is MNHEY, CDR2 SVGEGT. The CDR3 extends over 13 amino acids. Trimming cost V 5 bases and J 8 bases, with 10 bases left between them. Here the sequenced sample was PBMCs, taken before TCRalphabeta/CD19-depleted stem cell transplant. This clonotype was sampled from a child aged 2-15 years with inherited bone marrow failure, due to receive a stem cell transplant. The chain links TRBV6-2 or TRBV6-3 to TRBJ1-6, with no clear D. CDR3 in amino acids: CASSLGLDSPLHF. The DNA of the CDR3 is TGTGCCAGCAGTCTTGGACTGGATTCACCCCTCCACTTT.